This is a list of T cell receptor beta chains from one sample in a study of T-cell memory formation after mild COVID-19. MiXCR, run by TCRdb on the 5' RACE reads, gives a single entry per CDR3 protein. In the table there are about 430,000 distinct CDR3 sequences, roughly 26% of which are singletons. The sequencing input was PBMCs or a T cell subset sorted from them (not recorded which). These receptors all come from an adult woman who had mild COVID-19 (a few samples of this study predate the infection). Cell type and time point are not known. CDR3s include the opening cysteine and the closing phenylalanine or tryptophan. The order of the fields is D gene, J gene, V gene, clone size, CDR3 DNA, CDR3 protein. The D gene is left open where the match is weak. Clone size is not always given. Where it is, it says once, few, many or a class for expanded clones.

NA,TRBJ2-3,TRBV7-9,NA,TGTGCCAGCAGCTTCTTAGCGGCCAGCACAGATACGCAGTATTTT,CASSFLAASTDTQYF
NA,TRBJ2-1,TRBV7-2,NA,TGTGCCAGCGGGAGGTCTGTTTACAATGAGCAGTTCTTC,CASGRSVYNEQFF
NA,TRBJ2-5,TRBV12-3/TRBV12-4,few,TGTGCCAGCAGTTCTAACAGGGTGGAGACCCAGTACTTC,CASSSNRVETQYF
NA,TRBJ1-1,TRBV9,NA,TGTGCCAGCAACTCTCTCGGACGCACTGAAGCTTTCTTT,CASNSLGRTEAFF
NA,TRBJ1-1,TRBV6-2/TRBV6-3,NA,TGTGCCAGCAGTTACCCCCGACAGAGTCAGATGAACACTGAAGCTTTCTTT,CASSYPRQSQMNTEAFF
NA,TRBJ2-3,TRBV20-1,many,TGCAGCGTACCCCAGCGAGATACGCAGTATTTT,CSVPQRDTQYF
NA,TRBJ2-7,TRBV6-1,many,TGTGCCAGCAGTGTACTAGAGGGGGGCCACGAGCAGTACTTC,CASSVLEGGHEQYF
NA,TRBJ1-1,TRBV6-6,NA,TGTGCCAGCAGTTATGCTTCGTACCTGATGATGAACACTGAAGCTTTCTTT,CASSYASYLMMNTEAFF
TRBD2,TRBJ2-3,TRBV7-6,NA,TGTGCCAGCAGCCCGGGGAGCGGGGGGGCCGGAGATACGCAGTATTTT,CASSPGSGGAGDTQYF
NA,TRBJ2-1,TRBV7-3,NA,TGTGCCAGCAGCTCCCTCCGAAGCCATAATGAGCAGTTCTTC,CASSSLRSHNEQFF
TRBD2,TRBJ2-1,TRBV9,few,TGTGCCAGCAGCGTAAGTAGCGGGAGTGGGTACAATGAGCAGTTCTTC,CASSVSSGSGYNEQFF
NA,TRBJ2-6,TRBV20-1,NA,TGCAGTGCTAGAGCTCCCGAGAGTTGGATTTCTGGGGCCAACGTCCTGACTTTC,CSARAPESWISGANVLTF
NA,TRBJ2-5,TRBV6-4,few,TGTGCCAGCAGTGACTCTGCTGAATCCCCCCAGTACTTC,CASSDSAESPQYF
TRBD1,TRBJ2-5,TRBV7-9,NA,TGTGCCAGCAGCATTGACAGGGTGGAGACCCAGTACTTC,CASSIDRVETQYF
NA,TRBJ2-3,TRBV7-2,NA,TGTGCCAGCAGCGGGGGGGCGCGGGGCACAGATACGCAGTATTTT,CASSGGARGTDTQYF
TRBD1,TRBJ1-1,TRBV7-3,NA,TGTGCCAGCAGCTTACTGAGGACAGGGGACACTGAAGCTTTCTTT,CASSLLRTGDTEAFF
TRBD1,TRBJ1-5,TRBV12-3/TRBV12-4,NA,TGTGCCAGCAGTGACAGGGACAGCCCCAAATATTTGCAGCCCCAGCATTTT,CASSDRDSPKYLQPQHF
NA,TRBJ1-5,TRBV12-3/TRBV12-4,NA,TGTGCCAGCAGTTTCAAACAGGGACGTCAGCCCCAGCATTTT,CASSFKQGRQPQHF
NA,TRBJ2-1,TRBV7-9,few,TGTGCCAGCTCGGGTGGACTACACAATGAGCAGTTCTTC,CASSGGLHNEQFF
TRBD1,TRBJ2-7,TRBV18,few,TGTGCCAGCTCACCGGGGACAGGGTTCGAGCAGTACTTC,CASSPGTGFEQYF
NA,TRBJ2-5,TRBV4-1,few,TGCGCCAGCAGCCAAGGAGTACAAGAGACCCAGTACTTC,CASSQGVQETQYF
NA,TRBJ2-3,TRBV21-1,NA,TGTGCCAGCCCCGGGAGCCTCAGCACAGATACGCAGTATTTT,CASPGSLSTDTQYF
NA,TRBJ2-3,TRBV7-3,NA,TGTGCCAGCAGCTTACAGAGCACAGATACGCAGTATTTT,CASSLQSTDTQYF